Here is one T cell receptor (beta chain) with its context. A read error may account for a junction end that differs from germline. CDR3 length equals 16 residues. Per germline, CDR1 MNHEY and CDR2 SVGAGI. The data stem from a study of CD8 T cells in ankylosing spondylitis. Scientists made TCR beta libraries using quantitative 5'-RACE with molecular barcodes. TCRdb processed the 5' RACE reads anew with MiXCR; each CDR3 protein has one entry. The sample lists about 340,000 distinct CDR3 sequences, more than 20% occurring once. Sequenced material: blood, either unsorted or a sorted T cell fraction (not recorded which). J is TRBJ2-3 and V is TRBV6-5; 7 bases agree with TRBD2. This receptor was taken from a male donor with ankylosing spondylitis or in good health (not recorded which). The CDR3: CASSYSGGGPTDPQYF. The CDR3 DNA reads TGTGCCAGCAGTTACTCAGGCGGGGGTCCCACAGATCCGCAGTATTTT.